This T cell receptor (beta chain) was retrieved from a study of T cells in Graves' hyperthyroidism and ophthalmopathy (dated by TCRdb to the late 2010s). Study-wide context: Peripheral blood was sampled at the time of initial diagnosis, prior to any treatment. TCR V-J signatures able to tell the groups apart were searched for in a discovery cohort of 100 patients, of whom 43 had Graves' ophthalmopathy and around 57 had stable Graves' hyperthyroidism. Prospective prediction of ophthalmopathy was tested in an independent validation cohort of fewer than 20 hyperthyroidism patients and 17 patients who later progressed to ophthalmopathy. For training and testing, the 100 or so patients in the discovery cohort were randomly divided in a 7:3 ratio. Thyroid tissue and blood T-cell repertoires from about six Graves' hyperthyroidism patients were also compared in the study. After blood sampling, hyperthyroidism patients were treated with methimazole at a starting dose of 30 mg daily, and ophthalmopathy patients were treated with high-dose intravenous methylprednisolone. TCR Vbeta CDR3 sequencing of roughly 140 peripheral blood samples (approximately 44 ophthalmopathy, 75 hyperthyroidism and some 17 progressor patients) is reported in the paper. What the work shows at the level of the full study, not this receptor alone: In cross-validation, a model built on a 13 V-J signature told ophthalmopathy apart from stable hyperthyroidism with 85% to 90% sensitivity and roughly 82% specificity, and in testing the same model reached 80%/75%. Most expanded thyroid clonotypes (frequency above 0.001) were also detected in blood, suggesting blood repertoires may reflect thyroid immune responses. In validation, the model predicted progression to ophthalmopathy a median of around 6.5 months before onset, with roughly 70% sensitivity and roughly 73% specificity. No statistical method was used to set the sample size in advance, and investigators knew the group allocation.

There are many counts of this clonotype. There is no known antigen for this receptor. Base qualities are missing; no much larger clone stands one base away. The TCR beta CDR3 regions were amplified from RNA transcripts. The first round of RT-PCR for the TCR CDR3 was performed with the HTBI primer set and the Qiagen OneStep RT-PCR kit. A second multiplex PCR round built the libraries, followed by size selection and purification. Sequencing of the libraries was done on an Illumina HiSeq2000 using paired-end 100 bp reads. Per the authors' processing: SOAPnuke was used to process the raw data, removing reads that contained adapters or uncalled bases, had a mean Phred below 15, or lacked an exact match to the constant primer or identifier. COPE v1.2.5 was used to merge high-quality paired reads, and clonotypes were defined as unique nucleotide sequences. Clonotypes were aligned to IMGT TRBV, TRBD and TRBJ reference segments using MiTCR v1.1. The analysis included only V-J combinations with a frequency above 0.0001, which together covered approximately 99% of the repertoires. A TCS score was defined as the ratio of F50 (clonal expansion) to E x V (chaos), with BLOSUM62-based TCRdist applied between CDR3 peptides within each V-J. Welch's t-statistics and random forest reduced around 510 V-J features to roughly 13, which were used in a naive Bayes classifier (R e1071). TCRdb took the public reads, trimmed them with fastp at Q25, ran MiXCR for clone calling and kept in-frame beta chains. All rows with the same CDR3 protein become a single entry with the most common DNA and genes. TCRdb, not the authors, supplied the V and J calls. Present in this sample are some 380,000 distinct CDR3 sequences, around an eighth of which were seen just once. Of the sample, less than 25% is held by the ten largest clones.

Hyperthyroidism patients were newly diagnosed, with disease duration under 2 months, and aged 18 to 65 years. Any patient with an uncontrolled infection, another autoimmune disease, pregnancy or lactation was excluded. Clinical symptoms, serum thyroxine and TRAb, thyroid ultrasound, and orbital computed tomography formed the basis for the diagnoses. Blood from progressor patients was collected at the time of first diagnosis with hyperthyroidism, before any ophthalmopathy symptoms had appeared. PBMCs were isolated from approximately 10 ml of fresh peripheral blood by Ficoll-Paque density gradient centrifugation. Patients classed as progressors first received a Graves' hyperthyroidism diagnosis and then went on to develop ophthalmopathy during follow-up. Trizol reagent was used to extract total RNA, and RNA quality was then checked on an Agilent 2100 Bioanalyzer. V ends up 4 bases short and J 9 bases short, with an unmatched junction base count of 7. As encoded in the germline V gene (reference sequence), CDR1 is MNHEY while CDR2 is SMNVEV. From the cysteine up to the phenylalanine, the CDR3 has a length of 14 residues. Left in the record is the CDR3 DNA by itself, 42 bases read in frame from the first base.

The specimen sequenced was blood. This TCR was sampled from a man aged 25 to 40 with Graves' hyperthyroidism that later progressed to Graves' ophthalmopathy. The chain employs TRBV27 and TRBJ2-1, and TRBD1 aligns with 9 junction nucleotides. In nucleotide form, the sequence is TGTGCCAGCAGTTCCTCACAGGGGGCGGTTGAGCAGTTCTTC. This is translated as CASSSSQGAVEQFF.